The entry that follows covers one TCR beta chain sequence. Method: immunoSEQ multiplex PCR; TCRdb's copy keeps in-frame clones and lacks some. The repertoire holds about 160,000 clones, with about 90% as singletons. This sample is part of a study of blood T cell repertoires in COVID-19. About the research overall: Samples representing acute and convalescent COVID-19 were sourced from the United States, Italy and Spain.

With V trimmed by 6 bases and J by 5 bases, 12 bases remained unmatched. This CDR3 is 17 amino acids long. Germline V gene data show CDR1 as LNHDA and CDR2 as SQIVND (reference sequence). The source is a woman aged 55 to 70 with active or convalescent COVID-19. Sequencing was performed on peripheral blood. This rearrangement joins TRBV19 to TRBJ2-1; 11 nucleotides line up with TRBD2. The CDR3 region has the DNA TGTGCCAGTAGATTAGGGGCTAGCGGGGGGAAACACAATGAGCAGTTCTTC. Protein sequence: CASRLGASGGKHNEQFF.